This TCR delta chain was captured by sequencing in a study of γδ T cells in repeated Plasmodium falciparum infection. Study details: Timepoints: baseline, immediately before selected infections, and 21 days after every infection.

Bulk repertoires came from Vgamma9/Vdelta2+ or Vdelta2-negative gammadelta T cells flow-sorted from PBMC. This clone counts as medium-sized. Additional DNA sequences in this sample encode the identical CDR3. TCRdb re-called the multiplex PCR reads using CATT. The sample has tens of thousands of delta-chain clones, around 1.7% seen once. Germline V gene lookup returns CDR1 TSWWSYY and CDR2 QGS. The CDR3 is 21 residues long. V shed 4 bases, J shed 7 bases, and the junction held 26 bases outside the gene matches. The origin of this receptor is a pool of human donors (malaria-infected and uninfected, not separated). The sequenced sample was gamma-delta T cells from blood. V is TRDV1 and J is TRDJ1; TRDD3 matches 11 bases. The CDR3 is CALGVPSYGIWGIRPGVKLIF. The DNA of the CDR3 is TGTGCTCTTGGGGTTCCTTCCTACGGGATATGGGGGATACGCCCAGGGGTTAAACTCATCTTT.